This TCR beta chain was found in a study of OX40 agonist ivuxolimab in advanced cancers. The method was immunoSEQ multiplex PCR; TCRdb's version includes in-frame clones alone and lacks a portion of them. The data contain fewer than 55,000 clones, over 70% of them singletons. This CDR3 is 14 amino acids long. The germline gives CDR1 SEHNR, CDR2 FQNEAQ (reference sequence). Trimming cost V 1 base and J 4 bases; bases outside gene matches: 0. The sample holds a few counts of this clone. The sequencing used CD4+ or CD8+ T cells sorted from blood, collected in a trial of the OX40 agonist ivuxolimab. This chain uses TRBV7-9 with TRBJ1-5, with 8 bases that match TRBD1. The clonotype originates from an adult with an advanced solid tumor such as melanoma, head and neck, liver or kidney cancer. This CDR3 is CASSLDRGNQPQHF. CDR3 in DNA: TGTGCCAGCAGCTTAGACAGGGGGAATCAGCCCCAGCATTTT.